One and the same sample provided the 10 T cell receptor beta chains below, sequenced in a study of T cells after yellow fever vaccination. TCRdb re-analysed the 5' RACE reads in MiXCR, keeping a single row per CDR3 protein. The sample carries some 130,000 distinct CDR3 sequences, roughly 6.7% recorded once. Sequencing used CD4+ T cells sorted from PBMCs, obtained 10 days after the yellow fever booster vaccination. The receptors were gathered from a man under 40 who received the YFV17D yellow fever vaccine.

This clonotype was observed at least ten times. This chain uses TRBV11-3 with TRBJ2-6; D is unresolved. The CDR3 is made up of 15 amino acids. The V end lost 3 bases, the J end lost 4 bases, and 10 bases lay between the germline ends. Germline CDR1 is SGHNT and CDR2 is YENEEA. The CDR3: CASSFSGAGANVLTF. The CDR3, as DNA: TGTGCCAGCAGCTTTTCAGGTGCCGGGGCCAACGTCCTGACTTTC. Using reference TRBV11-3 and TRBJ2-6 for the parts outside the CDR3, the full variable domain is EAGVVQSPRYKIIEKKQPVAFWCNPISGHNTLYWYLQNLGQGPELLIRYENEEAVDDSQLPKDRFSAERLKGVDSTLKIQPAELGDSAVYLCASSFSGAGANVLTFGAGSRLTVL.

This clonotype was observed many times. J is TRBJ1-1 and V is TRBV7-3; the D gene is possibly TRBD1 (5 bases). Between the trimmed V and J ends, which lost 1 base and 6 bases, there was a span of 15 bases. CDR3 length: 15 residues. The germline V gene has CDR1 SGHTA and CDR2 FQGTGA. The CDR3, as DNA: TGTGCCAGCAGCTTAATGCCAGGGAATTTCGCTGAAGCTTTCTTT. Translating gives CASSLMPGNFAEAFF. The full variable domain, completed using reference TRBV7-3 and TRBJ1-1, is GAGVSQTPSNKVTEKGKYVELRCDPISGHTALYWYRQSLGQGPEFLIYFQGTGAADDSGLPNDRFFAVRPEGSVSTLKIQRTERGDSAVYLCASSLMPGNFAEAFFGQGTRLTVV.

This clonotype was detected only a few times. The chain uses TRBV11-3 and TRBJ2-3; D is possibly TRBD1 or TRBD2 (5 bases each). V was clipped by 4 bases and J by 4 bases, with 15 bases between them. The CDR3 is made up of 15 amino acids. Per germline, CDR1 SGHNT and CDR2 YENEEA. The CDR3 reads CASSSGTVGADTQYF. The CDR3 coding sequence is TGTGCCAGCAGCTCCGGGACCGTGGGGGCAGATACGCAGTATTTT.

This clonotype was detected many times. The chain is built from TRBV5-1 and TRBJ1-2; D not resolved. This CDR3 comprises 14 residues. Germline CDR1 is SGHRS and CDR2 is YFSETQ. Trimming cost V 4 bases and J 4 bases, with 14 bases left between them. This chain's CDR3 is CASSPIGRTYGYTF. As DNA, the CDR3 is TGCGCCAGCAGCCCAATAGGAAGGACCTATGGCTACACCTTC.

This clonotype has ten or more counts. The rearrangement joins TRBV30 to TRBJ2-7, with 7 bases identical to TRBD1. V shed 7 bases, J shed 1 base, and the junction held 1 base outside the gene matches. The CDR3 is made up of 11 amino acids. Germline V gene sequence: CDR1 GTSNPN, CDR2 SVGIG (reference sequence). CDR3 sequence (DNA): TGTGCCTTGGACAGGTCCTACGAGCAGTACTTC. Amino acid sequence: CALDRSYEQYF.

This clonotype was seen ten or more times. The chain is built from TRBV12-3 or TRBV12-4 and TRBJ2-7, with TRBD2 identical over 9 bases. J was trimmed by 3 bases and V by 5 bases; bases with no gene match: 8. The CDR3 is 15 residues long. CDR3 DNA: TGTGCCAGCAGTCCAGGGGGTAGCGGGAGCTACGAGCAGTACTTC. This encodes CASSPGGSGSYEQYF.

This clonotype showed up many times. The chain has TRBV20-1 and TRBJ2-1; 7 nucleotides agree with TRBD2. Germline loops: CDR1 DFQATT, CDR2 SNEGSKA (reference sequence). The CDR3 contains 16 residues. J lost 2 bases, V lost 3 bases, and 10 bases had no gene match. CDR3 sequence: CSARTGGGSAYNEQFF. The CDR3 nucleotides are TGCAGTGCTAGGACGGGTGGCGGGAGTGCCTACAATGAGCAGTTCTTC.

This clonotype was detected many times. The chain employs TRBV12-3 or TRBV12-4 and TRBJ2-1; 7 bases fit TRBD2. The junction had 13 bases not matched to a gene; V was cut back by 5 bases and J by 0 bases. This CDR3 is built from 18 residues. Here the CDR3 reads CASSATAGTKSSYNEQFF. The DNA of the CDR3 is TGTGCCAGCAGTGCTACCGCTGGGACTAAATCCTCCTACAATGAGCAGTTCTTC.

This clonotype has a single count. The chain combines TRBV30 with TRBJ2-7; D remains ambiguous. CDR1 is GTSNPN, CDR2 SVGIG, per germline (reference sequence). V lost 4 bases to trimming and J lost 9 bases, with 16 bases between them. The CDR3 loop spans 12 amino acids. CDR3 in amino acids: CAWTVQPLGQYF. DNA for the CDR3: TGTGCCTGGACTGTACAACCTCTTGGGCAGTACTTC.

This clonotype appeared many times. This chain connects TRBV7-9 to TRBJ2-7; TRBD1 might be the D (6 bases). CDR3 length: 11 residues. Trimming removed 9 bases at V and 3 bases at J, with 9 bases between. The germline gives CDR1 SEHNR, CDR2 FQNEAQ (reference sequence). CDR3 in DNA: TGTGCCAGTACAGGGCTCTACGAGCAGTACTTC. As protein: CASTGLYEQYF.